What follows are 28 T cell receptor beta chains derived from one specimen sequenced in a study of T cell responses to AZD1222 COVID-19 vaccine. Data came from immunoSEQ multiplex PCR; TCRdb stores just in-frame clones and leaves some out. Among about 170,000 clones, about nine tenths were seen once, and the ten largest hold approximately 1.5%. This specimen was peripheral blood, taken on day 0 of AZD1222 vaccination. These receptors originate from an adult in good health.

CDR3 amino acids: CASSFPQPPAGELFF. In DNA, the CDR3 is TGTGCCAGCAGCTTCCCACAACCTCCTGCAGGGGAGCTGTTTTTT. The chain uses TRBV7-2 and TRBJ2-2, with no clear D. V was trimmed by 3 bases and J by 8 bases, leaving 16 bases between them. Germline-derived CDR1 and CDR2 are SGHTA and FQGNSA. CDR3 length: 15 residues.

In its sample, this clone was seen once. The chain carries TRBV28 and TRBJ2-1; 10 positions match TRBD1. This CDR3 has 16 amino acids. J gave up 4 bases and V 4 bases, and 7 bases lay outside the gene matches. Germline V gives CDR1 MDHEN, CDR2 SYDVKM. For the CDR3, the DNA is TGTGCCAGCAGTTCCCCTGGGGACAGGGGTTACAATGAGCAGTTCTTC. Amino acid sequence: CASSSPGDRGYNEQFF.

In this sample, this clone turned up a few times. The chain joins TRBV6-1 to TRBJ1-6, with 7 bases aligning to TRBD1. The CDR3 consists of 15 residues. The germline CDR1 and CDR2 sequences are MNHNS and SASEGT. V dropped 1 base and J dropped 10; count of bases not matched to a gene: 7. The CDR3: CASSEEVGGESPLHF. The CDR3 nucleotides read TGTGCCAGCAGTGAAGAGGTAGGGGGCGAGTCACCCCTCCACTTT.

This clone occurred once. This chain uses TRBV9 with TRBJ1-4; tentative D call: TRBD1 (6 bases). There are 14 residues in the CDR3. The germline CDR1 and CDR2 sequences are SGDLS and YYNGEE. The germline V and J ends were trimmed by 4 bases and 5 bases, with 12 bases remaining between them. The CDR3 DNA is TGTGCCAGCAGCTTGACAGGATCGAATGAAAAACTGTTTTTT. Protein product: CASSLTGSNEKLFF.

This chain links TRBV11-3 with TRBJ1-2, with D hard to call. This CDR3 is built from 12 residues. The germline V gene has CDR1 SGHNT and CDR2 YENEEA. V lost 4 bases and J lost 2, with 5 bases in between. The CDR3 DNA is TGTGCCAGCAGCTCCGGGAACTATGGCTACACCTTC. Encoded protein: CASSSGNYGYTF.

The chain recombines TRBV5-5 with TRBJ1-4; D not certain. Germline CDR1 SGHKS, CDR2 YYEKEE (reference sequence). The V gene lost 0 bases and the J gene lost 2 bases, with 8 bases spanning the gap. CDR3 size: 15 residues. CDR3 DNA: TGTGCCAGCAGCTTGGGGTCACCGACTAATGAAAAACTGTTTTTT. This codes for CASSLGSPTNEKLFF.

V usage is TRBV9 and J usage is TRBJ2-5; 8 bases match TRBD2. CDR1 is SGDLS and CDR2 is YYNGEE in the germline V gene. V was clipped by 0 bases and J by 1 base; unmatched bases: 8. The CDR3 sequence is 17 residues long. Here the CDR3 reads CASSVATRGGPQETQYF. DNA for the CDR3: TGTGCCAGCAGCGTAGCTACCCGGGGGGGCCCCCAAGAGACCCAGTACTTC.

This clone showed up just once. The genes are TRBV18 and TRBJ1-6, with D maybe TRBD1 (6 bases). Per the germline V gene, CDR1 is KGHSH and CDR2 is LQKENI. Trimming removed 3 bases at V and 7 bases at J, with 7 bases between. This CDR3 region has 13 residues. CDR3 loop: CASSPDRNSPLHF. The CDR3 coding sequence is TGTGCCAGCTCACCTGACAGGAATTCACCCCTCCACTTT.

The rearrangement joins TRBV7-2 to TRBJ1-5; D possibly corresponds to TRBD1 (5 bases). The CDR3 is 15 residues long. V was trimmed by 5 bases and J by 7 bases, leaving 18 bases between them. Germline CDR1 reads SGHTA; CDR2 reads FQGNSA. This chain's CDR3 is CASSHDPGRQQPQHF. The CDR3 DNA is TGTGCCAGCAGCCATGATCCAGGGCGCCAACAGCCCCAGCATTTT.

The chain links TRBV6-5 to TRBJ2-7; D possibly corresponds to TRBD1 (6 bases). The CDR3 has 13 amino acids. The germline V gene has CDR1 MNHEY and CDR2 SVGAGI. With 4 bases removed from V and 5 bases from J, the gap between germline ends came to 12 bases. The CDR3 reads CASSLNRAHEQYF. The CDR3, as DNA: TGTGCCAGCAGTTTAAACAGGGCCCACGAGCAGTACTTC.

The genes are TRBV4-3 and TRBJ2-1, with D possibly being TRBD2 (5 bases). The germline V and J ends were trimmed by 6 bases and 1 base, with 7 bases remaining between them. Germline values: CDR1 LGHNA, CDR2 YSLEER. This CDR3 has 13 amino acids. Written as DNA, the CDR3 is TGCGCCAGCAGTCGGACTTCCTACAATGAGCAGTTCTTC. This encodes CASSRTSYNEQFF.

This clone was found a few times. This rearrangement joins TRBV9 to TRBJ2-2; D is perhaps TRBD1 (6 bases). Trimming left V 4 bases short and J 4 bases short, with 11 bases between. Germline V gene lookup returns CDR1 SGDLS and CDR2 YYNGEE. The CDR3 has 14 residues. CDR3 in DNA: TGTGCCAGCAGCCTAGGGGGTAGCACCGGGGAGCTGTTTTTT. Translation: CASSLGGSTGELFF.

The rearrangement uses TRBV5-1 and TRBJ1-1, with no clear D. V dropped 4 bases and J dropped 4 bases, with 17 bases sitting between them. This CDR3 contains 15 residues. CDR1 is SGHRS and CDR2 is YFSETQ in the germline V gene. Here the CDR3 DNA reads TGCGCCAGCAGCGACGGGCAAGGGATACCCACTGAAGCTTTCTTT. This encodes CASSDGQGIPTEAFF.

The CDR3: CASTFIPAGVGYGYTF. In DNA form, the CDR3 reads TGTGCCAGCACTTTCATCCCGGCAGGCGTTGGGTATGGCTACACCTTC. This sequence joins TRBV28 and TRBJ1-2; D is unclear. V gave up 7 bases and J gave up 5 bases, with 23 bases separating them. The germline V gene encodes CDR1 MDHEN and CDR2 SYDVKM. CDR3 size: 16 residues.

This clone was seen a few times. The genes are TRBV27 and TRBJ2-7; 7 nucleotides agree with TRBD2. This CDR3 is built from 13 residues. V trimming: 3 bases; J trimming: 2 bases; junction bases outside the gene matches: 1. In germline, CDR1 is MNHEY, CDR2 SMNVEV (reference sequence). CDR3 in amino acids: CASSFGRTYEQYF. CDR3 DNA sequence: TGTGCCAGCAGTTTCGGGAGGACCTACGAGCAGTACTTC.

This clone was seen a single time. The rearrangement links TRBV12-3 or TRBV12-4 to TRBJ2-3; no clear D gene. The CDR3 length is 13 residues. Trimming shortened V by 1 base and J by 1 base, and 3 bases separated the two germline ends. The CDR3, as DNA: TGTGCCAGCAGTTTAGGACGCACAGATACGCAGTATTTT. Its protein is CASSLGRTDTQYF.

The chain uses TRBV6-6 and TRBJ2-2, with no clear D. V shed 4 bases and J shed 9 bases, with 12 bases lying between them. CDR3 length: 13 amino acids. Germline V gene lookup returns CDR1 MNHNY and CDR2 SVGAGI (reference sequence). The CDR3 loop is CASSSATSRELFF. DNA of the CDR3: TGTGCCAGCAGTTCGGCAACCAGCAGGGAGCTGTTTTTT.

In DNA, the CDR3 is TGTGCCAGCAGTATTCTAGCGGCCACCGGGGAGCTGTTTTTT. This encodes CASSILAATGELFF. V usage is TRBV6-5 and J usage is TRBJ2-2, with 7 bases aligning to TRBD2. With V trimmed by 5 bases and J by 4 bases, 4 bases remained unmatched. The CDR3 sequence is 14 residues long. The germline V gene encodes CDR1 MNHEY and CDR2 SVGAGI.

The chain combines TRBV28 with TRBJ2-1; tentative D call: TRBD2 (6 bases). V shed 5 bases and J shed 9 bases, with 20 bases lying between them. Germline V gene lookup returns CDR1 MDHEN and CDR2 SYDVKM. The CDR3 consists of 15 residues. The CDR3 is CASSLRGLPDPEQFF. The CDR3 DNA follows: TGTGCCAGCAGTCTTAGGGGACTCCCCGACCCTGAGCAGTTCTTC.

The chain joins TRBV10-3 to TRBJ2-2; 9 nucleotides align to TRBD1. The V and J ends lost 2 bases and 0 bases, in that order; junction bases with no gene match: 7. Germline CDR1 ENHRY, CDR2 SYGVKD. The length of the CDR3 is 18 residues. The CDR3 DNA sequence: TGTGCCATCAGTGAGCCCCCGGGACAGGGTTCGAACACCGGGGAGCTGTTTTTT. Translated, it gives CAISEPPGQGSNTGELFF.

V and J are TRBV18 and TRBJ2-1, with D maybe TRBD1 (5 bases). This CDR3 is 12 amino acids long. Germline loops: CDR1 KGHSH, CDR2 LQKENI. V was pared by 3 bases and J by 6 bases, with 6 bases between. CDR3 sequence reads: CASSPDSNEQFF. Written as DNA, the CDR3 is TGTGCCAGCTCACCCGACAGCAATGAGCAGTTCTTC.

The DNA for the CDR3 is TGTGCCAGCAGCTACCAGGGACTAGCGGGGAGGGAGACCCAGTACTTC. Residues: CASSYQGLAGRETQYF. This chain connects TRBV28 to TRBJ2-5, with 13 bases fitting TRBD2. This CDR3 region has 16 residues. The germline CDR1 and CDR2 sequences are MDHEN and SYDVKM. The ends lost 6 bases at V and 5 bases at J; junction bases unmatched: 9.

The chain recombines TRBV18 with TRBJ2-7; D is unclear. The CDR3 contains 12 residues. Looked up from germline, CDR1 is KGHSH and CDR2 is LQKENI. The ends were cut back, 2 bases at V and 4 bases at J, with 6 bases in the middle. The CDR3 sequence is CASSPSAYEQYF. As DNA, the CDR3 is TGTGCCAGCTCACCATCAGCTTACGAGCAGTACTTC.

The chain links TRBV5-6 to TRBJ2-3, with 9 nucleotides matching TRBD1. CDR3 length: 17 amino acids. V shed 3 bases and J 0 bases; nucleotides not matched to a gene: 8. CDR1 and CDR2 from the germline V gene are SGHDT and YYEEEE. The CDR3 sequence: CASSSPGTGFSTDTQYF. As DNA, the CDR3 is TGTGCCAGCAGCTCCCCCGGGACAGGGTTTAGCACAGATACGCAGTATTTT.

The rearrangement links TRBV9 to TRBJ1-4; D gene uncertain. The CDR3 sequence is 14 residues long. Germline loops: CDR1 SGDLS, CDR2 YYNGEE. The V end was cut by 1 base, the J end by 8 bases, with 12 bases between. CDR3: CASSVSLLGEKLFF. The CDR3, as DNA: TGTGCCAGCAGCGTAAGCCTCCTGGGGGAAAAACTGTTTTTT.

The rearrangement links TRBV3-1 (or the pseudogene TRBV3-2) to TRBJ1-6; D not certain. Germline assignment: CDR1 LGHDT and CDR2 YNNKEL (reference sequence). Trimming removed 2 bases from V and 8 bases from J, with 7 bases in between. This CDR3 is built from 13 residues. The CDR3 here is CASSQLQYSPLHF. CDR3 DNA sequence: TGTGCCAGCAGCCAACTCCAATATTCACCCCTCCACTTT.

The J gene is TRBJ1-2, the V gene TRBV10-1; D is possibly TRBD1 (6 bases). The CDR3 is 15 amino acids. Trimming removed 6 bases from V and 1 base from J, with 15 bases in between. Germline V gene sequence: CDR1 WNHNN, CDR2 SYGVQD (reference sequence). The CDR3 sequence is CASSPGTTFNYGYTF. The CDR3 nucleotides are TGCGCCAGCAGCCCCGGGACAACCTTTAACTATGGCTACACCTTC.

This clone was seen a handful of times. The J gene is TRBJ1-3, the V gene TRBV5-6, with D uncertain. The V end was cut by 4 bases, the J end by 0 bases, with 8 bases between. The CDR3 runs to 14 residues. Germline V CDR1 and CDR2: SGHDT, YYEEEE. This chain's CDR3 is CASSRTGSGNTIYF. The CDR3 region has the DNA TGTGCCAGCAGCAGGACGGGCTCTGGAAACACCATATATTTT. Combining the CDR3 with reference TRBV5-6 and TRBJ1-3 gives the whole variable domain DAGVTQSPTHLIKTRGQQVTLRCSPKSGHDTVSWYQQALGQGPQFIFQYYEEEERQRGNFPDRFSGHQFPNYSSELNVNALLLGDSALYLCASSRTGSGNTIYFGEGSWLTVV.